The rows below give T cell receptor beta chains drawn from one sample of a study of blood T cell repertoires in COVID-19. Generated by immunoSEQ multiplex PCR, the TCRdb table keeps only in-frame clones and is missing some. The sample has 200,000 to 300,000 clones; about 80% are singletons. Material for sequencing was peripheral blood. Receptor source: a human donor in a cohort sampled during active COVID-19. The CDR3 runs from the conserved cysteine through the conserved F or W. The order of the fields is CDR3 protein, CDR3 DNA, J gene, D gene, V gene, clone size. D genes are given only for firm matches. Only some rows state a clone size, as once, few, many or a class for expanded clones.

CASSSTHGSYEQYF	TGTGCCAGCAGCTCCACTCACGGGAGCTACGAGCAGTACTTC	TRBJ2-7	-	TRBV7-8	-
CASSPIPPGQGSEQYF	TGTGCCAGCAGTCCAATCCCTCCGGGACAGGGGAGCGAGCAGTACTTC	TRBJ2-7	TRBD1	TRBV6-2/TRBV6-3	-
CASSVGSFSNQPQHF	TGTGCCAGCAGCGTAGGTTCTTTTAGCAATCAGCCCCAGCATTTT	TRBJ1-5	-	TRBV9	-
CASSFSGGTDTQYF	TGTGCCAGCAGCTTTTCCGGGGGCACAGATACGCAGTATTTT	TRBJ2-3	-	TRBV5-6	once
CASSLLGDSSYEQYF	TGTGCCAGCAGCTTACTGGGGGACAGCTCCTACGAGCAGTACTTC	TRBJ2-7	TRBD1	TRBV11-1	-
CASKFSFGYGELFF	TGTGCCAGCAAGTTTAGCTTCGGTTACGGGGAGCTGTTTTTT	TRBJ2-2	-	TRBV9	-
CAVGGGALYGTIYF	TGTGCCGTCGGCGGGGGGGCTCTTTATGGCACCATATATTTT	TRBJ1-3	-	TRBV10-3	-
CASSHYPPGQGGGEQYF	TGCGCCAGCAGCCATTACCCTCCGGGCCAGGGGGGCGGCGAGCAGTACTTC	TRBJ2-7	-	TRBV4-3	few
CASRKQGENSPLHF	TGTGCCAGCAGGAAGCAGGGTGAAAATTCACCCCTCCACTTT	TRBJ1-6	-	TRBV14	-
CASSLAGSGNWYIQYF	TGTGCCAGCAGCTTGGCCGGTTCAGGGAATTGGTACATTCAGTACTTC	TRBJ2-4	-	TRBV5-6	-
CASSPGWAGRVADTQYF	TGTGCCAGCAGCCCAGGTTGGGCGGGGAGGGTAGCAGATACGCAGTATTTT	TRBJ2-3	TRBD2	TRBV7-8	-
CASSLTGLAVANEQFF	TGTGCCAGCAGCTTAACCGGACTAGCGGTGGCCAATGAGCAGTTCTTC	TRBJ2-1	TRBD2	TRBV7-3	-
CASSLVNGVGETQYF	TGTGCCAGCAGCCTCGTAAATGGAGTGGGAGAGACCCAGTACTTC	TRBJ2-5	-	TRBV4-2	once
CASSQDRTVYYGYTF	TGCGCCAGCAGCCAAGATAGGACAGTTTACTATGGCTACACCTTC	TRBJ1-2	-	TRBV4-3	-
CASSQVRKQAQYF	TGCGCCAGCAGCCAAGTGCGCAAACAGGCCCAGTACTTC	TRBJ2-5	-	TRBV4-3	-
CASSSVVGSPLHF	TGTGCCAGCAGTTCCGTGGTCGGTTCACCCCTCCACTTT	TRBJ1-6	-	TRBV6-2/TRBV6-3	few
CASSMGVSGFSYEQYF	TGTGCCAGTAGTATGGGGGTCAGCGGGTTCAGCTACGAGCAGTACTTC	TRBJ2-7	-	TRBV19	once
CASSLTPRGWGTDTQYF	TGTGCCAGCAGTTTAACCCCGCGCGGTTGGGGCACAGATACGCAGTATTTT	TRBJ2-3	-	TRBV27	-
CASSPRQGDETQYF	TGTGCCAGCAGCCCAAGACAGGGGGATGAGACCCAGTACTTC	TRBJ2-5	TRBD1	TRBV11-3	-
CASGGQGVVGYTF	TGTGCCAGTGGGGGACAGGGGGTTGTTGGCTACACCTTC	TRBJ1-2	TRBD1	TRBV13	-
CASSGQFQETQYF	TGTGCCAGCAGTGGACAATTCCAAGAGACCCAGTACTTC	TRBJ2-5	-	TRBV27	-
CASSQASLVRGYTF	TGTGCCAGCAGCCAAGCTTCCTTAGTGAGGGGCTACACCTTC	TRBJ1-2	-	TRBV3-1/TRBV3-2	-
CATSRDVPGRTNF	TGTGCCACCAGCAGAGACGTTCCGGGACGGACTAACTTC	TRBJ2-5	-	TRBV15	-
CASSLSPRAEETQYF	TGCGCCAGCAGCTTATCTCCGCGGGCCGAAGAGACCCAGTACTTC	TRBJ2-5	-	TRBV5-1	-
CAIRERLNTGELFF	TGTGCCATCAGGGAGCGGTTGAACACCGGGGAGCTGTTTTTT	TRBJ2-2	-	TRBV10-3	once
CASKPGGSTDTQYF	TGTGCCAGCAAACCAGGGGGAAGCACAGATACGCAGTATTTT	TRBJ2-3	TRBD1	TRBV28	-
CASRIAGGNTGELFF	TGCGCCAGCAGGATAGCGGGGGGGAACACCGGGGAGCTGTTTTTT	TRBJ2-2	TRBD2	TRBV10-2	-
CASSRDRGNEKLFF	TGTGCCAGTAGTAGGGACAGGGGAAATGAAAAACTGTTTTTT	TRBJ1-4	TRBD1	TRBV19	-